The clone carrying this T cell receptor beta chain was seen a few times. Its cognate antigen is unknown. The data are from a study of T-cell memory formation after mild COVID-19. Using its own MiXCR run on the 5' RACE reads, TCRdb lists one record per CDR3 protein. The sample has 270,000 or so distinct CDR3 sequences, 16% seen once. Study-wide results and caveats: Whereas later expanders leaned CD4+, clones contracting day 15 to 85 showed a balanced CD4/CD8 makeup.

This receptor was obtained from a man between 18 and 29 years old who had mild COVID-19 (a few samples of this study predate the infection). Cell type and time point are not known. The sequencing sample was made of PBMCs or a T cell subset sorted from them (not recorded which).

In DNA form, the CDR3 reads TGTGCCATCAGTGAGTCGAGGGGACAGCCCTACGAGCAGTACTTC. This encodes CAISESRGQPYEQYF. This sequence joins TRBV10-3 and TRBJ2-7; 7 bases agree with TRBD1. The germline V gene encodes CDR1 ENHRY and CDR2 SYGVKD. The CDR3 is 15 residues long. Germline trimming cut 0 bases from V and 2 bases from J; bases unmatched to any gene: 4.